These 13 T cell receptor beta chains were all obtained from the same sample, sequenced in a study of T cell clones after liver transplantation (dated 2019 in TCRdb). Library preparation was by the immunoSEQ multiplex PCR assay. The clones in this table, taken by TCRdb from immuneACCESS, are in-frame only. Not every clone is retained; where verified, under half of the shortfall comes from an unresolved V gene, and the cause of the rest is unknown. Recorded for this sample are 55,000 to 75,000 clones; about 73% of them occurred a single time. The ten largest clones capture about 2.7% of the sample. The source was CD4+ T cells from blood, collected at the approximately 15-month timepoint. The origin of the receptors is a human patient who received a liver transplant. In transplant recipients, some T cells may be of donor rather than host origin.

The CDR3 nucleotides read TGTGCCAGCAGCTTCCGGAGCTTCACAGATACGCAGTATTTT. Amino acids: CASSFRSFTDTQYF. This chain joins TRBV7-8 and TRBJ2-3, with unresolved D. V was shortened by 3 bases and J by 2 bases, with 9 bases between the two germline ends. This CDR3 region has 14 residues. Germline V gives CDR1 SGHVS, CDR2 FQNEAQ.

The chain carries TRBV7-2 and TRBJ2-1; 11 nucleotides align to TRBD2. The CDR3 covers 16 residues. Germline CDR1 reads SGHTA; CDR2 reads FQGNSA. The V gene end was trimmed by 2 bases and the J gene end by 6 bases; junction bases not matched to a gene: 6. The CDR3 DNA reads TGTGCCAGCAGCTTAAGCTCTCTAGCGGGGGGCAATGAGCAGTTCTTC. Translating gives CASSLSSLAGGNEQFF.

The V and J genes are TRBV28 and TRBJ2-7, with a tentative D call TRBD2 (7 bases). V lost 3 bases to trimming and J lost 7 bases, with 13 bases between them. The germline gives CDR1 MDHEN, CDR2 SYDVKM. The CDR3 totals 13 residues. CDR3 residues: CASSLPQGGEQYV. Here the CDR3 DNA reads TGTGCCAGCAGTTTGCCACAGGGAGGGGAGCAGTACGTC.

The chain carries TRBV29-1 and TRBJ2-5, with D hard to call. Germline V gene sequence: CDR1 SQVTM, CDR2 ANQGSEA. Trimming removed 4 bases from V and 4 bases from J, with 10 bases in between. CDR3 length equals 12 residues. CDR3 protein: CSVVSQSETQYF. For the CDR3, the DNA is TGCAGCGTTGTTTCACAGTCAGAGACCCAGTACTTC.

This chain joins TRBV6-5 and TRBJ2-7; D possibly corresponds to TRBD1 (6 bases). CDR1 is MNHEY and CDR2 is SVGAGI in the germline V gene. The V end lost 4 bases, the J end lost 0 bases, and 13 bases lay between the germline ends. This CDR3 is 15 amino acids long. CDR3 protein: CASSSTGQSSYEQYF. The CDR3, as DNA: TGTGCCAGCAGTTCTACCGGACAGTCCTCCTACGAGCAGTACTTC.

The chain couples TRBV28 to TRBJ1-4; no firm D call. CDR3 length: 13 amino acids. CDR1 is MDHEN and CDR2 is SYDVKM in the germline V gene. V lost 7 bases to trimming and J lost 0 bases, with 6 bases between them. The CDR3 region has the DNA TGTGCCAGCACACCCTCAACTAATGAAAAACTGTTTTTT. Its protein is CASTPSTNEKLFF.

The chain employs TRBV28 and TRBJ1-5; D perhaps matches TRBD1 (6 bases). CDR3 length: 17 residues. The V end was cut by 7 bases, the J end by 0 bases, with 19 bases between. CDR1 is MDHEN, CDR2 SYDVKM, per germline. DNA of the CDR3: TGTGCCAGCACCGCCCCGAAGGGGGGTAGTAGCAATCAGCCCCAGCATTTT. This translates into CASTAPKGGSSNQPQHF.

The V gene is TRBV12-2, the J gene TRBJ2-7; the table's D call of TRBD1 was not tested on the DNA. TRBV12-2 corresponds to a pseudogene. The CDR3 is made up of 16 amino acids. This CDR3 reads CASRPREQGEVYEQYF. Written as DNA, the CDR3 is TGTGCAAGTCGCCCGAGGGAACAGGGAGAGGTCTACGAGCAGTACTTC.

A word on this clone: Its ends do not fully match the called genes, so a read error is possible. Other DNA sequences within the sample encode an identical CDR3. V and J are TRBV5-1 and TRBJ1-4, with 8 bases fitting TRBD1. Germline CDR1 is SGHRS and CDR2 is YFSETQ. The CDR3 runs 15 residues. CDR3 protein: CASGGQGMSDEKLFF. CDR3 coding DNA: TGCGCCAGCGGCGGACAGGGTATGTCGGATGAAAAACTATTTTTT.

This clone was counted a single time. The junction differs from germline at one of its ends, possibly a read error. The chain couples TRBV29-1 to TRBJ2-1; no reliable D call. Per germline, CDR1 SQVTM and CDR2 ANQGSEA. The CDR3 extends over 10 amino acids. CDR3 sequence (DNA): TGCAGCGCCGAATCCCCCCTACGGGTCTTC. It yields the protein CSAESPLRVF.

The V call is TRBV25-1, the J call TRBJ2-7, with a tentative D call TRBD1 (6 bases). The CDR3 runs to 14 residues. The germline gives CDR1 MGHDK, CDR2 SYGVNS. Trimming removed 4 bases from V and 4 bases from J, with 14 bases in between. The chain's CDR3 is CASSAPGTPYEQYF. The DNA for the CDR3 is TGTGCCAGCAGTGCCCCCGGGACACCGTACGAGCAGTACTTC.

The gene calls are TRBV5-1 and TRBJ2-7; 8 bases agree with TRBD2. This CDR3 has 14 amino acids. Germline V gene lookup returns CDR1 SGHRS and CDR2 YFSETQ. The ends lost 4 bases at V and 0 bases at J; junction bases unmatched: 3. CDR3 residues: CASSPTSASYEQYF. In DNA, the CDR3 is TGCGCCAGCAGCCCGACTAGCGCCTCCTACGAGCAGTACTTC.

In DNA, the CDR3 is TGTGCCAGCAGCTCAACAGCGGGATCCTACAATGAGCAGTTCTTC. Its protein is CASSSTAGSYNEQFF. The V call is TRBV7-2, the J call TRBJ2-1; 7 bases match TRBD2. The J segment lost 1 base and the V segment lost 4 bases, leaving 4 bases of the junction unmatched. This CDR3 is 15 amino acids long. Germline V gene lookup returns CDR1 SGHTA and CDR2 FQGNSA.